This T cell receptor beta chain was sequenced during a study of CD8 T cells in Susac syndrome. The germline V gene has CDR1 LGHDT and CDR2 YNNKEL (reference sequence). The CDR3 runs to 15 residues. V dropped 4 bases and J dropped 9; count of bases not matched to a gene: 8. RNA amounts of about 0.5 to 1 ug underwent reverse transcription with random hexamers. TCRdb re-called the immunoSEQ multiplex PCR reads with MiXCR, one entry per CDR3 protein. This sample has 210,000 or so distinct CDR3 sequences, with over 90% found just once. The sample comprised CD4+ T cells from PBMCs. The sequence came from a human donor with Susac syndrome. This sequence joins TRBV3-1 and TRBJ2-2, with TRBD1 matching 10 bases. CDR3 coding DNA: TGTGCCAGCAGCCCCCGGGACAGGGGCGGTCGGGAGCTGTTTTTT. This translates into CASSPRDRGGRELFF.